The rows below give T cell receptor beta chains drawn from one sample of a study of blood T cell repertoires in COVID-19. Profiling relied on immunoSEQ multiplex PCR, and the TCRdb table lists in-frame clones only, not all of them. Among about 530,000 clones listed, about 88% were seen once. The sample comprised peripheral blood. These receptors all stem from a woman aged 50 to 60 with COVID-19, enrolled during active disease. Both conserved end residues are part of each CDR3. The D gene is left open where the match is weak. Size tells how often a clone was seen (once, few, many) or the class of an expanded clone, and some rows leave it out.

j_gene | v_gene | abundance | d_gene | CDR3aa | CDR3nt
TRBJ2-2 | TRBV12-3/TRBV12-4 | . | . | CASSPQSGELFF | TGTGCCAGCAGTCCCCAGTCCGGGGAGCTGTTTTTT
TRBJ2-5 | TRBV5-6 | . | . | CASSLAETAQETQYF | TGTGCCAGCAGCTTGGCCGAGACAGCACAAGAGACCCAGTACTTC
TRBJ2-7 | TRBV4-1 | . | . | CASSPDGAYEQYF | TGCGCCAGCAGCCCGGACGGGGCCTACGAGCAGTACTTC
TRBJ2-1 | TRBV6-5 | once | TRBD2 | CASSYSPGGNEQFF | TGTGCCAGCAGTTACTCGCCGGGGGGAAATGAGCAGTTCTTC
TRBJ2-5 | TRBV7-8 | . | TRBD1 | CASSLKGAEETQYF | TGTGCCAGCAGCTTAAAGGGGGCCGAAGAGACCCAGTACTTC
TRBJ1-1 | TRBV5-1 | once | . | CASSLGVEGEAFF | TGCGCCAGCAGCTTGGGAGTGGAGGGTGAAGCTTTCTTT
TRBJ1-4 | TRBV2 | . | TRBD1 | CASFTGANEKLFF | TGTGCCAGTTTTACAGGGGCTAATGAAAAACTGTTTTTT
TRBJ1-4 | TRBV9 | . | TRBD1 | CASSTHRQGDEKLFF | TGTGCCAGCAGCACTCATCGACAGGGTGATGAAAAACTGTTTTTT
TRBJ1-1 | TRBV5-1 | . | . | CASSWDIQTQAFF | TGCGCCAGCAGCTGGGACATCCAAACACAAGCTTTCTTT
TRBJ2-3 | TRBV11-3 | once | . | CASSLTASTDTQYF | TGTGCCAGCAGCTTGACAGCCTCCACAGATACGCAGTATTTT
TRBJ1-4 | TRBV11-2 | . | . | CASSLAAGEKLFF | TGTGCCAGCAGCTTAGCCGCAGGGGAAAAACTGTTTTTT
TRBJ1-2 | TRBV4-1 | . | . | CASSYSPGTYTNYGYTF | TGCGCCAGCAGCTACTCCCCCGGGACATATACTAACTATGGCTACACCTTC
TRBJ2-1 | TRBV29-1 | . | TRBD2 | CSVASSGGVYNEQFF | TGCAGCGTTGCGTCTAGCGGGGGGGTCTACAATGAGCAGTTCTTC
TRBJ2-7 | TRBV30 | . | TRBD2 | CAWMASGGLTYEQYF | TGTGCCTGGATGGCTAGCGGGGGCCTGACCTACGAGCAGTACTTC
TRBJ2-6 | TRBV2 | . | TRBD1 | CASSGAGQGSGANVLTF | TGTGCCAGCAGTGGTGCTGGACAGGGGTCTGGGGCCAACGTCCTGACTTTC
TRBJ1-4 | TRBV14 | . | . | CASSQDLGEEAGEKLFF | TGTGCCAGCAGCCAAGATCTGGGGGAGGAAGCCGGGGAAAAACTGTTTTTT
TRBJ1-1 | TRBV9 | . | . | CASSAPGVFTEAFF | TGTGCCAGCAGCGCCCCAGGGGTTTTCACTGAAGCTTTCTTT
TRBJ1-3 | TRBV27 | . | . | CASRGGWGDGNTIYF | TGTGCCAGCAGGGGGGGTTGGGGGGATGGAAACACCATATATTTT
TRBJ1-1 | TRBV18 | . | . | CASSRVGGVGNTEAFF | TGTGCCAGCTCACGCGTCGGGGGGGTCGGGAACACTGAAGCTTTCTTT
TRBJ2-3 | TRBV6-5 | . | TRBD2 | CASSYLAGAGDTQYF | TGTGCCAGCAGTTACTTAGCGGGGGCAGGGGATACGCAGTATTTT
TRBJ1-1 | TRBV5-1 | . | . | CASSLAVFVRARVNTEAFF | TGCGCCAGCAGCTTGGCCGTGTTTGTACGGGCGAGGGTAAACACTGAAGCTTTCTTT
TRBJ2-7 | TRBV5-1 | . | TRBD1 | CASSVAGTAYEQYF | TGCGCCAGCAGCGTGGCCGGGACAGCCTACGAGCAGTACTTC
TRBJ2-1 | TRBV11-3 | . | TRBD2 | CASSSGLAGGYSNEQFF | TGTGCCAGCAGCTCGGGACTAGCGGGGGGCTATTCCAATGAGCAGTTCTTC
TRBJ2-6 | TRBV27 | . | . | CASSHSSGANVLTF | TGTGCCAGCAGCCACAGCTCTGGGGCCAACGTCCTGACTTTC
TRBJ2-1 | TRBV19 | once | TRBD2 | CASSRLAGGTNNEQFF | TGTGCCAGTAGTCGACTAGCGGGGGGGACTAACAATGAGCAGTTCTTC
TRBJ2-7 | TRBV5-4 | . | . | CASSLAGGTVSSYEQYF | TGTGCCAGCAGCTTGGCGGGAGGGACAGTTAGCTCCTACGAGCAGTACTTC
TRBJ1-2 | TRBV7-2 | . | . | CASSLVQILYGYTF | TGTGCCAGCAGCTTAGTACAGATCCTCTATGGCTACACCTTC
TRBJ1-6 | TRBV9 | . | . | CASSVEGGENNSPLHF | TGTGCCAGCAGCGTAGAAGGCGGGGAGAATAATTCACCCCTCCACTTT
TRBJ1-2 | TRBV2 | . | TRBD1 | CARGTGVIYGYTF | TGTGCCAGGGGGACAGGGGTTATCTATGGCTACACCTTC
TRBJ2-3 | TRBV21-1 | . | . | CASSIWTGVVMDTQYF | TGTGCCAGCAGCATATGGACAGGGGTAGTGATGGATACGCAGTATTTT
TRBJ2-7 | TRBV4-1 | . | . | CASSQVPGQSYEQYF | TGCGCCAGCAGCCAAGTCCCAGGCCAGAGCTACGAGCAGTACTTC
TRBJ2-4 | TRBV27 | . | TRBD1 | CASSSGTAFKNIQYF | TGTGCCAGCAGTTCGGGGACAGCTTTCAAAAACATTCAGTACTTC
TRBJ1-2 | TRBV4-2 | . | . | CASSQEPRVHIYGYTF | TGTGCCAGCAGCCAAGAACCCCGGGTTCATATATATGGCTACACCTTC
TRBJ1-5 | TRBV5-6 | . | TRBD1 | CASSLGTGGYQPQHF | TGTGCCAGCAGCTTGGGGACAGGGGGATATCAGCCCCAGCATTTT
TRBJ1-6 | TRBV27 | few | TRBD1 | CASSPLGAGGASPLHF | TGTGCCAGCAGCCCCCTCGGGGCAGGGGGCGCCTCACCCCTCCACTTT
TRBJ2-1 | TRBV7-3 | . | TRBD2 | CASMISGVAGNEQFF | TGTGCCAGCATGATTTCCGGGGTAGCGGGGAATGAGCAGTTCTTC
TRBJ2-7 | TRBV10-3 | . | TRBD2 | CAISESGLADEQYF | TGTGCCATCAGTGAGTCAGGACTAGCTGACGAGCAGTACTTC
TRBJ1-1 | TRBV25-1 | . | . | CASSEFGFNTEAFF | TGTGCCAGCAGTGAATTTGGCTTCAACACTGAAGCTTTCTTT
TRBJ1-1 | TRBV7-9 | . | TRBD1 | CASSLGQGTEAFF | TGTGCCAGCAGCTTGGGACAGGGGACTGAAGCTTTCTTT
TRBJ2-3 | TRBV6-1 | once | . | CASSEGSAWPGTDTQYF | TGTGCCAGCAGTGAGGGTAGCGCGTGGCCTGGCACAGATACGCAGTATTTT
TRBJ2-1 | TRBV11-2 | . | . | CASSLVRVGQNEQFF | TGTGCCAGCAGCTTAGTTCGGGTCGGACAGAATGAGCAGTTCTTC